One sample yielded the 28 T cell receptor beta chains listed below, sequenced in a study of blood T cell repertoires in COVID-19. This table comes from immunoSEQ multiplex PCR, and its TCRdb copy is limited to in-frame clones, with some not included. The sample consists of 200,000 to 250,000 clones, roughly 90% of them appearing once. Specimen: PBMCs or T cells enriched from blood (not recorded which). The receptors shown here come from a woman between 45 and 65 years old in a cohort exposed to, infected with or recovered from COVID-19 (not recorded which).

The chain carries TRBV6-5 and TRBJ1-1; no clear D gene. The CDR3 covers 11 residues. From germline, CDR1 is MNHEY and CDR2 SVGAGI. Trimming removed 7 bases at V and 4 bases at J, with 7 bases between. CDR3: CASKMSTEAFF. The CDR3, as DNA: TGTGCCAGCAAGATGAGCACTGAAGCTTTCTTT.

This sequence joins TRBV5-1 and TRBJ1-2; 7 bases match TRBD1. V was clipped by 4 bases and J by 8 bases; unmatched bases: 14. Germline V gene data show CDR1 as SGHRS and CDR2 as YFSETQ. The CDR3 is made up of 15 amino acids. This CDR3 reads CASSPALTGSTGYTF. Written as DNA, the CDR3 is TGCGCCAGCAGCCCGGCCTTGACAGGGTCTACGGGCTACACCTTC.

The genes are TRBV18 and TRBJ2-1, with TRBD1 identical over 7 bases. The CDR3 runs to 12 residues. Germline values: CDR1 KGHSH, CDR2 LQKENI. J gave up 7 bases and V 4 bases, and 1 base lay outside the gene matches. CDR3 region: CASSRTGNEQFF. CDR3 sequence (DNA): TGTGCCAGCTCACGGACAGGAAATGAGCAGTTCTTC.

The chain carries TRBV2 and TRBJ2-4, with D perhaps matching TRBD2 (8 bases). This CDR3 has 14 amino acids. V lost 6 bases to trimming and J lost 7 bases, with 16 bases between them. Germline V lookup: CDR1 SNHLY, CDR2 FYNNEI. The CDR3 loop reads CASSGLAGGNIQYF. CDR3 sequence (DNA): TGTGCCAGCAGCGGACTAGCAGGGGGGAACATTCAGTACTTC.

The V gene is TRBV4-1, the J gene TRBJ1-4; 9 nucleotides align to TRBD1. Germline V lookup: CDR1 MGHRA, CDR2 YSYEKL. There are 16 residues in the CDR3. V trimming: 0 bases; J trimming: 7 bases; junction bases outside the gene matches: 6. The CDR3: CASSQDLDRGIEKLFF. The CDR3, as DNA: TGCGCCAGCAGCCAAGATCTGGACAGGGGAATTGAAAAACTGTTTTTT.

This clone appeared a single time. This chain uses TRBV5-5 with TRBJ2-7; 14 nucleotides align to TRBD2. The CDR3 has 17 amino acids. V trimming: 0 bases; J trimming: 7 bases; junction bases outside the gene matches: 9. The germline V gene has CDR1 SGHKS and CDR2 YYEKEE (reference sequence). DNA for the CDR3: TGTGCCAGCAGCTTGGCCAGACTAGCGGGGGGGCCGGGAGAGCAGTACTTC. This translates into CASSLARLAGGPGEQYF.

This rearrangement joins TRBV19 to TRBJ2-5; 15 positions agree with TRBD2. Germline V gene data show CDR1 as LNHDA and CDR2 as SQIVND (reference sequence). The trim removed 10 bases at V and 5 bases at J, leaving 11 bases unmatched. This CDR3 is built from 16 residues. The CDR3 sequence: CATTRTSGGARETQYF. For the CDR3, the DNA is TGTGCCACCACAAGGACTAGCGGGGGGGCCCGGGAGACCCAGTACTTC.

This chain joins TRBV24-1 and TRBJ2-3, with TRBD2 as a possible D gene (5 bases). The CDR3 is 14 residues long. Trimming took 9 bases from V and 4 from J, leaving 16 bases between them. Looked up from germline, CDR1 is KGHDR and CDR2 is SFDVKD. CDR3 DNA: TGTGCCACCGGGCGTGGGAGTTCGCCAGATACGCAGTATTTT. Amino acid sequence: CATGRGSSPDTQYF.

The chain is built from TRBV28 and TRBJ2-2; D is unclear. CDR3 length equals 15 residues. V lost 3 bases and J 0 bases, leaving 8 bases between the germline ends. Germline CDR1 and CDR2: MDHEN and SYDVKM. The DNA of the CDR3 is TGTGCCAGCAGTTTTGGCGGCGCGAACACCGGGGAGCTGTTTTTT. Translating it yields CASSFGGANTGELFF.

The V gene is TRBV28, the J gene TRBJ1-6, with D possibly TRBD1 on 5 matching bases. Germline CDR1 MDHEN, CDR2 SYDVKM. Trimming cost V 4 bases and J 7 bases, with 17 bases left between them. The CDR3 extends over 16 amino acids. CDR3 in DNA: TGTGCCAGCAGTTCGAGCCCAACAGGCACCAATTCACCCCTCCACTTT. Translating it yields CASSSSPTGTNSPLHF. The full variable domain, with the rest looked up from reference TRBV28 and TRBJ1-6, is DVKVTQSSRYLVKRTGEKVFLECVQDMDHENMFWYRQDPGLGLRLIYFSYDVKMKEKGDIPEGYSVSREKKERFSLILESASTNQTSMYLCASSSSPTGTNSPLHFGNGTRLTVT.

The J gene is TRBJ2-5, the V gene TRBV5-1; D is possibly TRBD2 (5 bases). The V and J ends lost 3 bases and 0 bases respectively, with 12 bases between them. Germline lookup yields CDR1 SGHRS and CDR2 YFSETQ. CDR3 length equals 15 residues. The CDR3 nucleotides read TGCGCCAGCAGCTCGGTACCGGGGAACCAAGAGACCCAGTACTTC. Encoded protein: CASSSVPGNQETQYF.

The chain uses TRBV5-4 and TRBJ2-5, with TRBD1 matching 9 bases. The CDR3 is 14 amino acids. V lost 4 bases, J lost 1 base, and 2 bases stayed unmatched. Per the germline V gene, CDR1 is SGHNT and CDR2 is YYREEE (reference sequence). The CDR3 DNA reads as TGTGCCAGCAGCCGGGGACAGGGCCAAGAGACCCAGTACTTC. It encodes CASSRGQGQETQYF.

The CDR3 nucleotides read TGTGCCAGCAGCTTCGAACAGGGGAGGACTGAAGCTTTCTTT. This codes for CASSFEQGRTEAFF. The rearrangement uses TRBV7-2 and TRBJ1-1, with 7 positions matching TRBD1. CDR3 length: 14 amino acids. CDR1 is SGHTA, CDR2 FQGNSA, per germline. With 3 bases clipped from V and 5 bases from J, the junction kept 6 bases outside the gene matches.

The V call is TRBV14, the J call TRBJ1-1, with TRBD1 as a possible D gene (5 bases). Germline CDR1 is SGHDN and CDR2 is FVKESK. The CDR3 spans 15 residues. With 2 bases removed from V and 5 bases from J, the gap between germline ends came to 15 bases. The CDR3 DNA reads as TGTGCCAGCAGCCAATCGATGGGGCGTGGGACTGAAGCTTTCTTT. As protein: CASSQSMGRGTEAFF. The full variable domain, its missing parts supplied by reference TRBV14 and TRBJ1-1, is EAGVTQFPSHSVIEKGQTVTLRCDPISGHDNLYWYRRVMGKEIKFLLHFVKESKQDESGMPNNRFLAERTGGTYSTLKVQPAELEDSGVYFCASSQSMGRGTEAFFGQGTRLTVV.

This clone was observed at least ten times. The rearrangement links TRBV7-2 to TRBJ1-5; no firm D call. Trimming shortened V by 4 bases and J by 4 bases, and 8 bases separated the two germline ends. Germline assignment: CDR1 SGHTA and CDR2 FQGNSA. The CDR3 is 13 residues long. The CDR3 DNA reads TGTGCCAGCAGCTCCGAGGCTAATCAGCCCCAGCATTTT. Amino acids: CASSSEANQPQHF.

The V gene is TRBV29-1, the J gene TRBJ2-5; TRBD2 aligns across 12 bases. CDR3 length equals 14 residues. Looked up from germline, CDR1 is SQVTM and CDR2 is ANQGSEA. V shed 8 bases, J shed 4 bases, and the junction held 8 bases outside the gene matches. The DNA of the CDR3 is TGCAGCCCCGCAGGGGGACTAGCGGGAGAGACCCAGTACTTC. This codes for CSPAGGLAGETQYF.

This chain connects TRBV7-8 to TRBJ1-1, with 7 positions matching TRBD1. This CDR3 is 14 amino acids long. Trimming took 1 base from V and 1 from J; bases not matched to a gene: 0. The germline V gene has CDR1 SGHVS and CDR2 FQNEAQ. The CDR3 DNA reads as TGTGCCAGCAGCTTAGACAGGGGGAACACTGAAGCTTTCTTT. Protein sequence: CASSLDRGNTEAFF.

V gene TRBV7-6 combines with J gene TRBJ1-1; D gene unclear. Germline V gives CDR1 SGHVS, CDR2 FNYEAQ. The length of the CDR3 is 12 residues. The V gene lost 5 bases and the J gene lost 0 bases, with 4 bases spanning the gap. CDR3 DNA: TGTGCCAGCAGCCCCATGAACACTGAAGCTTTCTTT. Encoded protein: CASSPMNTEAFF.

This clone was recorded a few times. This chain uses TRBV12-3 or TRBV12-4 with TRBJ1-1, with D perhaps TRBD1 (5 bases). The germline V and J ends were trimmed by 5 bases and 4 bases, with 11 bases remaining between them. The CDR3 loop spans 13 amino acids. The CDR3 nucleotides read TGTGCCAGCAGTACCCAGGGTGCCACTGAAGCTTTCTTT. Amino acid sequence: CASSTQGATEAFF.

The chain employs TRBV5-4 and TRBJ2-5; 9 bases are a match to TRBD2. Germline values: CDR1 SGHNT, CDR2 YYREEE (reference sequence). The CDR3 covers 14 residues. V dropped 3 bases and J dropped 5; count of bases not matched to a gene: 5. CDR3 coding DNA: TGTGCCAGCAGCTCGCTAGCGGGGATGGAGACCCAGTACTTC. This encodes CASSSLAGMETQYF.

This chain uses TRBV5-1 with TRBJ2-3; TRBD2 agrees at 7 bases. V dropped 4 bases and J dropped 1; count of bases not matched to a gene: 0. Per germline, CDR1 SGHRS and CDR2 YFSETQ. CDR3 size: 13 residues. In DNA, the CDR3 is TGCGCCAGCAGCCGGGGGGGCACAGATACGCAGTATTTT. Amino acid sequence: CASSRGGTDTQYF.

This clone was picked up one time. The rearrangement links TRBV5-1 to TRBJ2-5; 7 bases line up with TRBD2. CDR1 is SGHRS and CDR2 is YFSETQ in the germline V gene. The CDR3 runs to 14 residues. The J segment lost 1 base and the V segment lost 3 bases, leaving 3 bases of the junction unmatched. The CDR3 here is CASSWGGSQETQYF. In nucleotides, the CDR3 is TGCGCCAGCAGCTGGGGGGGTTCCCAAGAGACCCAGTACTTC.

V and J are TRBV5-6 and TRBJ2-7, with 9 bases lining up with TRBD1. Germline CDR1 and CDR2: SGHDT and YYEEEE. The V and J ends lost 0 bases and 3 bases, in that order; junction bases with no gene match: 4. This CDR3 is built from 15 residues. CDR3 bases: TGTGCCAGCAGCTTGGCCGGGACAGGGCACTACGAGCAGTACTTC. Protein product: CASSLAGTGHYEQYF.

This clone was found once. The chain is built from TRBV4-2 and TRBJ1-5; 7 nucleotides line up with TRBD1. CDR1 and CDR2 (germline): LGHNA, YNFKEQ. The ends lost 3 bases at V and 4 bases at J; junction bases unmatched: 6. The CDR3 totals 15 residues. CDR3: CASSQGTEENQPQHF. DNA for the CDR3: TGTGCCAGCAGCCAGGGGACAGAGGAAAATCAGCCCCAGCATTTT.

This clone came up a few times. This chain joins TRBV14 and TRBJ1-2, with D maybe TRBD1 (5 bases). Germline CDR1 reads SGHDN; CDR2 reads FVKESK. The V end was cut by 2 bases, the J end by 2 bases, with 6 bases between. The CDR3 extends over 13 amino acids. The CDR3 spells CASSQRQNYGYTF. For the CDR3, the DNA is TGTGCCAGCAGCCAAAGACAGAACTATGGCTACACCTTC. Full variable domain (outside the CDR3, taken from reference TRBV14 and TRBJ1-2): EAGVTQFPSHSVIEKGQTVTLRCDPISGHDNLYWYRRVMGKEIKFLLHFVKESKQDESGMPNNRFLAERTGGTYSTLKVQPAELEDSGVYFCASSQRQNYGYTFGSGTRLTVV.

This chain uses TRBV9 with TRBJ1-5; no reliable D call. Germline V gene sequence: CDR1 SGDLS, CDR2 YYNGEE. The CDR3 spans 14 residues. The V and J ends lost 0 bases and 7 bases respectively, with 11 bases between them. The CDR3 spells CASSVAPSQQPQHF. CDR3 nucleotide sequence: TGTGCCAGCAGCGTAGCTCCTAGTCAGCAGCCCCAGCATTTT.

V is TRBV3-1 (or the pseudogene TRBV3-2) and J is TRBJ1-6; no clear D gene. CDR3 size: 15 residues. CDR1 is LGHDT, CDR2 YNNKEL, per germline (reference sequence). Trimming took 0 bases from V and 8 from J, leaving 11 bases between them. The CDR3 here is CASSQEVPGDSPLHF. CDR3 coding DNA: TGTGCCAGCAGCCAAGAGGTCCCGGGTGATTCACCCCTCCACTTT.

V and J are TRBV5-1 and TRBJ2-1; D may be TRBD2 (5 bases). V lost 3 bases and J 8 bases, leaving 9 bases between the germline ends. This CDR3 has 12 residues. Germline CDR1 SGHRS, CDR2 YFSETQ. CDR3 sequence: CASSSGGDEQFF. CDR3 coding DNA: TGCGCCAGCAGCTCAGGAGGCGATGAGCAGTTCTTC. The full variable domain, completed using reference TRBV5-1 and TRBJ2-1, is KAGVTQTPRYLIKTRGQQVTLSCSPISGHRSVSWYQQTPGQGLQFLFEYFSETQRNKGNFPGRFSGRQFSNSRSEMNVSTLELGDSALYLCASSSGGDEQFFGPGTRLTVL.